This T cell receptor beta chain emerged from a study of control samples from healthy donors and cancer patients. Sequenced by immunoSEQ multiplex PCR; TCRdb stores in-frame clones only, minus some. The sample records 84,000 or so clones, roughly 89% being singletons. The CDR3 length is 14 residues. The V end lost 3 bases, the J end lost 2 bases, and 10 bases lay between the germline ends. Germline-derived CDR1 and CDR2 are SNHLY and FYNNEI. The receptor comes from a man between 50 and 59 years old in good health. Input material: blood. The chain carries TRBV2 and TRBJ1-1, with a weak D call TRBD1 (5 bases). The CDR3 DNA follows: TGTGCCAGCAGTGAGACCAGGACAAACACTGAAGCTTTCTTT. This translates into CASSETRTNTEAFF.